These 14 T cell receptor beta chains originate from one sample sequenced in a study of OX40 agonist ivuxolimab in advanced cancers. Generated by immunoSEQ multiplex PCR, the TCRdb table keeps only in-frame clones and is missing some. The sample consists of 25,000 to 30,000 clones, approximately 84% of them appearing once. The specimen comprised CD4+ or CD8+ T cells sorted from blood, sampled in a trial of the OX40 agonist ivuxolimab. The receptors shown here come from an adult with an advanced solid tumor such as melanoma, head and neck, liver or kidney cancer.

CDR3 in DNA: TGCGCCAGCAGCCAAGATGGGACAGGGGATCCCCAAGCTTTCTTT. It codes for CASSQDGTGDPQAFF. The V and J genes are TRBV4-1 and TRBJ1-1, with 10 bases that match TRBD1. Germline-derived CDR1 and CDR2 are MGHRA and YSYEKL. The V gene end was trimmed by 0 bases and the J gene end by 9 bases; junction bases not matched to a gene: 7. This CDR3 spans 15 amino acids.

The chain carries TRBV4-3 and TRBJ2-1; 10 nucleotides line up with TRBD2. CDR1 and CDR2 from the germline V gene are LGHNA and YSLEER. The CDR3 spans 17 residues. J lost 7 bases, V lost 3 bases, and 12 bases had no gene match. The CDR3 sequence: CASSQDDTGLANNEQFF. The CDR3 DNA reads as TGCGCCAGCAGCCAGGACGATACGGGACTAGCGAATAATGAGCAGTTCTTC.

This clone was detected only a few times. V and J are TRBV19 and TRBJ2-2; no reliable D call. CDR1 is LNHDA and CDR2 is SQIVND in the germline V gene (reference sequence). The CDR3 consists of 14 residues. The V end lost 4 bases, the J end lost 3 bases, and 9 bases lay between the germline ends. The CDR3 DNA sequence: TGTGCCAGTAGTAAAGACGGTTACACCGGGGAGCTGTTTTTT. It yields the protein CASSKDGYTGELFF.

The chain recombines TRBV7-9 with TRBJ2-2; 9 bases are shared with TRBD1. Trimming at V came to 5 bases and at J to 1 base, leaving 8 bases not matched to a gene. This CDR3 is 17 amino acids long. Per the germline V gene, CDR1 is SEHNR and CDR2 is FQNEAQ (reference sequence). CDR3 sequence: CASSLSGGQGNTGELFF. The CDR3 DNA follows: TGTGCCAGCAGCCTTAGTGGGGGACAGGGGAACACCGGGGAGCTGTTTTTT.

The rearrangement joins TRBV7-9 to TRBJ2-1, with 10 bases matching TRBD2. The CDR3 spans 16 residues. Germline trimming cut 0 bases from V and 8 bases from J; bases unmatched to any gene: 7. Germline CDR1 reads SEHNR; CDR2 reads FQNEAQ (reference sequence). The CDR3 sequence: CASSLARGLAFDEQFF. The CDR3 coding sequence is TGTGCCAGCAGCTTAGCGAGGGGACTAGCGTTCGATGAGCAGTTCTTC.

The CDR3 loop reads CASSSVGLADYNEQFF. The CDR3 DNA is TGTGCCAGCAGCTCCGTGGGACTAGCAGACTACAATGAGCAGTTCTTC. The chain recombines TRBV5-4 with TRBJ2-1; 9 nucleotides line up with TRBD2. This CDR3 region has 16 residues. CDR1 and CDR2 (germline): SGHNT, YYREEE (reference sequence). The V and J ends lost 3 bases and 3 bases, in that order; junction bases with no gene match: 7.

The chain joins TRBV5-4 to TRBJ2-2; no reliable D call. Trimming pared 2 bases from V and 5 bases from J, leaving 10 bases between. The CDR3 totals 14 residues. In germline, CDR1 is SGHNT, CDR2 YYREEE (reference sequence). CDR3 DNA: TGTGCCAGCAGCTTCGGAGACTCGACCGGGGAGCTGTTTTTT. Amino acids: CASSFGDSTGELFF.

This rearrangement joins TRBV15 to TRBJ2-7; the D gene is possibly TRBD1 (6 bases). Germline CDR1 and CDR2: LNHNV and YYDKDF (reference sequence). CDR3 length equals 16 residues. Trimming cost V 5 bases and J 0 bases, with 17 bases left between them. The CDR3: CATSRRQDGTSYEQYF. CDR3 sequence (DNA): TGTGCCACCAGCCGCCGACAGGACGGAACCTCCTACGAGCAGTACTTC.

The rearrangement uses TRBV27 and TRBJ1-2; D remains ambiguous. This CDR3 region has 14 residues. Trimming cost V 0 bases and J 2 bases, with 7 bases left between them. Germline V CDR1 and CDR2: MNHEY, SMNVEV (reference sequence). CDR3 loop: CASSLSRENYGYTF. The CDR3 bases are TGTGCCAGCAGTTTATCCCGGGAGAACTATGGCTACACCTTC.

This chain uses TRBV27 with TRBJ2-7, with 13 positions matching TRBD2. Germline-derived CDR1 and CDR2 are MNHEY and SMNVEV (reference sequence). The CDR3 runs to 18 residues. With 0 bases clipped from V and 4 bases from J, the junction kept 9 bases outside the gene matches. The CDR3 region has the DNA TGTGCCAGCAGTTTATCCCGGTGGACTAGCGGGAGTCTTTACGAGCAGTACTTC. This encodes CASSLSRWTSGSLYEQYF.

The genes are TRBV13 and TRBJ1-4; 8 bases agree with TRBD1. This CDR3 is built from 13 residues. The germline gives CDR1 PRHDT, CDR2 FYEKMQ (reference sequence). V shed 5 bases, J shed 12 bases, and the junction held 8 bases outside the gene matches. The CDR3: CASSEGQVKELFF. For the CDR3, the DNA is TGTGCCAGCAGCGAGGGACAGGTGAAAGAACTGTTTTTT. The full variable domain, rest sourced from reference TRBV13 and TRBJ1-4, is AAGVIQSPRHLIKEKRETATLKCYPIPRHDTVYWYQQGPGQDPQFLISFYEKMQSDKGSIPDRFSAQQFSDYHSELNMSSLELGDSALYFCASSEGQVKELFFGSGTQLSVL.

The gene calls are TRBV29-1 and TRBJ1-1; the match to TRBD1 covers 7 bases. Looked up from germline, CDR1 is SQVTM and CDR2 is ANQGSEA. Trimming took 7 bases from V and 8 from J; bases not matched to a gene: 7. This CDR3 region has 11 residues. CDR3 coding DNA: TGCAGCGGAGATGACAGGGAGGAAGCTTTCTTT. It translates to CSGDDREEAFF.

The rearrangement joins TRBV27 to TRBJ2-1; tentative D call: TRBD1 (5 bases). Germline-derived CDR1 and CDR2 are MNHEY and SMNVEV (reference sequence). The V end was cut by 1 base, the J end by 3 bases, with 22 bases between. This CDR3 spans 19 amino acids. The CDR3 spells CASSLLTLVGHGYYNEQFF. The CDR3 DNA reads TGTGCCAGCAGTTTATTAACGCTGGTCGGACACGGGTACTACAATGAGCAGTTCTTC.

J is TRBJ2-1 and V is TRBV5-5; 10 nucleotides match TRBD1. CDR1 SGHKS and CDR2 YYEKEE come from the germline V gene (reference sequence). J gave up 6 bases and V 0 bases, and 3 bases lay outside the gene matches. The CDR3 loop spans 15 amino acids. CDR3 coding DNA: TGTGCCAGCAGCTTGGTGGGACAGGGGATCAATGAGCAGTTCTTC. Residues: CASSLVGQGINEQFF.